This T cell receptor (beta chain) is from a study of blood T cell repertoires in COVID-19. Study context: Samples representing acute and convalescent COVID-19 were sourced from the United States, Italy and Spain.

Recruitment covered about 25 US areas and drew participants whose ages spanned 18 to 89 years. Assignments of participants to cohorts depended upon their own reported clinical history. Among Cohort 3 donors, those recovered had two negative PCRs, clearance, or symptom resolution. Per the germline V gene, CDR1 is SGHDT and CDR2 is YYEEEE. The V and J ends lost 4 bases and 6 bases respectively, with 23 bases between them. The CDR3 runs to 17 residues. TCRdb's copy holds only in-frame clones and misses some; the assay was immunoSEQ multiplex PCR. The sample contains 200,000 to 250,000 clones, roughly 79% of which appear only once. This clone was recorded only once.

The TCR sequence derives from a middle-aged man who had recovered from COVID-19. The chain employs TRBV5-6 and TRBJ1-3; maybe TRBD1 (6 bases). Sequencing was performed on PBMCs or T cells enriched from blood (not recorded which). The CDR3 coding sequence is TGTGCCAGCAGCCCCGGGGGGGGCCGGGGAGGAGTAAACACCATATATTTT. Amino acids: CASSPGGGRGGVNTIYF.